The T cell receptor beta chain described here comes from a study of cytomegalovirus exposure and HLA in healthy donors. Regarding the study as a whole: It was assumed in the presence/absence analyses that sequencing depth was roughly uniform across donors. Most TCR sequences proved rare, with some public TCRs found in many donors.

Whereas donors were nominally healthy upon sampling, unrecorded immune exposures were probable. Primers for the PCR totalled 60 Vbeta and 13 Jbeta. Sequenced by immunoSEQ multiplex PCR; TCRdb stores in-frame clones only, minus some. Of tens of thousands of clones in the sample, roughly 72% are singletons; the top ten hold 0.5% to 0.65%. Concerning this clone itself: Its antigen remains unidentified.

This TCR derives from a man aged 30 to 39 in good health and CMV-seronegative. The source material was PBMCs.

This CDR3 is CASSLYFPSTTRSTNEKLFF. The CDR3 nucleotides are TGTGCCAGCAGTTTATATTTCCCTTCGACGACGCGGTCAACTAATGAAAAACTGTTTTTT. The chain is built from TRBV27 and TRBJ1-4; D unclear. Trimming stripped 1 base from V and 0 bases from J, with 21 bases between. CDR1 is MNHEY and CDR2 is SMNVEV in the germline V gene (reference sequence). CDR3 length equals 20 residues.